This T cell receptor beta chain was sequenced in a study of blood T cell repertoires in COVID-19. Whole-study context: COVID-19 samples from acute and convalescent phases originated in the United States, Italy and Spain.

J gave up 8 bases and V 7 bases, and 9 bases lay outside the gene matches. CDR3 length: 13 amino acids. Looked up from germline, CDR1 is KGHDR and CDR2 is SFDVKD. The protocol was immunoSEQ multiplex PCR, while the TCRdb copy is restricted to in-frame clones and leaves out a portion. Counted here are 150,000 to 190,000 clones, 75% to 90% occurring once; the ten biggest clones make up roughly 15%. The gene calls are TRBV24-1 and TRBJ1-2; the match to TRBD1 covers 7 bases. The clonotype was recovered from a woman aged 40 to 49 with acute or convalescent COVID-19. The sample was peripheral blood. The CDR3 loop is CATRESGGSGYTF. The CDR3 DNA is TGTGCCACCAGAGAATCAGGGGGATCAGGCTACACCTTC.